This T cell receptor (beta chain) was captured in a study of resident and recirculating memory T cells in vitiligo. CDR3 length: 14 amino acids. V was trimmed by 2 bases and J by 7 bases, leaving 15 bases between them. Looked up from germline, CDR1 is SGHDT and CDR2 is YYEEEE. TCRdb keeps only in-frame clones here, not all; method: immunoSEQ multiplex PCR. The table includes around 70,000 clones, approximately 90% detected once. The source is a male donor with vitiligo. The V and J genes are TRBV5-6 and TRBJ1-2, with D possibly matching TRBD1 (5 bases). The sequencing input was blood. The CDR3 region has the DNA TGTGCCAGCAGCTTAATGACAGTCCTCCTTGGCTACACCTTC. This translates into CASSLMTVLLGYTF.